This TCR beta chain appears in the sequencing data of a study of blood T cell repertoires in COVID-19. Whole-study context: Nucleic acid was either cDNA or gDNA, and it came from T cells, B-cell-depleted T cells, or PBMCs.

V was shortened by 2 bases and J by 5 bases, with 13 bases between the two germline ends. This CDR3 comprises 15 residues. Germline assignment: CDR1 KGHDR and CDR2 SFDVKD. Original handling: Counts of nucleated cells, estimated from reference gene primer amplification, were obtained. Produced via immunoSEQ multiplex PCR; TCRdb's table is partial and in-frame only. That table gives V, J and clone size, and the DNA gave D and trimming. The profile shows approximately 160,000 clones, roughly 80% of them singletons. This chain links TRBV24-1 with TRBJ2-3, with D tentatively TRBD2 (7 bases). The sequence was obtained from a woman older than 75 with acute or convalescent COVID-19. The sequenced sample was peripheral blood. The DNA for the CDR3 is TGTGCCACCAGTGATTCCCGGGGGGCTGGAGATACGCAGTATTTT. It yields the protein CATSDSRGAGDTQYF.